The subject of this entry is one T cell receptor (beta chain). The Seattle patients, enrolled during active infection, were followed longitudinally. This specimen belongs to a study of blood T cell repertoires in COVID-19. Study at large: In each case, the material was cDNA or gDNA derived from T cells, B-cell-depleted T cells, or PBMCs.

Germline lookup yields CDR1 MGHDK and CDR2 SYGVNS. The CDR3 spans 15 residues. V gave up 6 bases and J gave up 4 bases, with 15 bases separating them. As handled by the study authors: Amplification from reference gene primers served as the basis for estimated nucleated cell counts. Some clones are missing from TCRdb's copy, which holds only in-frame ones; the method was immunoSEQ multiplex PCR. That table furnishes V, J and clone size, whereas the DNA furnished D and trimming. The sample has over 200,000 clones; around nine tenths are singletons. Sequencing was performed on peripheral blood. The chain combines TRBV25-1 with TRBJ1-4, with D possibly matching TRBD1 (6 bases). The TCR sequence derives from a man aged 55 to 70 with COVID-19, enrolled during active disease. In nucleotides, the CDR3 is TGTGCCAGCAGGAACGGACAGAGGAGTAATGAAAAACTGTTTTTT. Protein sequence: CASRNGQRSNEKLFF. The whole variable domain, filled in from reference TRBV25-1 and TRBJ1-4, reads EADIYQTPRYLVIGTGKKITLECSQTMGHDKMYWYQQDPGMELHLIHYSYGVNSTEKGDLSSESTVSRIRTEHFPLTLESARPSHTSQYLCASRNGQRSNEKLFFGSGTQLSVL.